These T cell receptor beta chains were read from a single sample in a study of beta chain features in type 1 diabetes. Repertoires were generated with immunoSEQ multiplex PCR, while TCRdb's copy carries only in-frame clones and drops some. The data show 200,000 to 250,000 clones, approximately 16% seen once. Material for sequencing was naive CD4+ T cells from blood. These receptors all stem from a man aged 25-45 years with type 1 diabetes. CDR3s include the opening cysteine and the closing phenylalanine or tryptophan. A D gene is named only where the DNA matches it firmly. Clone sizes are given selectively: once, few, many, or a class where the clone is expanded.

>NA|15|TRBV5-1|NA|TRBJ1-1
TGCGCCAGCAGCCTCGGGACCGCCCTTAGCACTGAAGCTTTCTTT
CASSLGTALSTEAFF
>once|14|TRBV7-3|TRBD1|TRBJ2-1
TGTGCCAGCAGCTTTTCTACAGGGGACAATGAGCAGTTCTTC
CASSFSTGDNEQFF
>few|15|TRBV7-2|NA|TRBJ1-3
TGTGCCAGCAGCTTAAGCAGGGGTTCTGGAAACACCATATATTTT
CASSLSRGSGNTIYF
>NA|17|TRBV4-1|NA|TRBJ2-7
TGCGCCAGCAGCCAAGACCCGGACAGTTCGGGGTCCTACGAGCAGTACTTC
CASSQDPDSSGSYEQYF
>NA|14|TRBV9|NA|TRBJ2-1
TGTGCCAGCAGCTCAGGACAGCTATACAATGAGCAGTTCTTC
CASSSGQLYNEQFF
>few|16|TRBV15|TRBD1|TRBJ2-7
TGTGCCACCAGCATGCCGGGACGGGACAGCTCCTACGAGCAGTACTTC
CATSMPGRDSSYEQYF
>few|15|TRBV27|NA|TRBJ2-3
TGTGCCAGCAGTTTTAGGGCTAGCGGCACAGATACGCAGTATTTT
CASSFRASGTDTQYF
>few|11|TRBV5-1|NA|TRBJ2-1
TGCGCCAGCAGCCCAGACAATGAGCAGTTCTTC
CASSPDNEQFF
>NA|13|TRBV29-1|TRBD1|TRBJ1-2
TGCAGCGTAGGGGGACAGTTCTACTATGGCTACACCTTC
CSVGGQFYYGYTF
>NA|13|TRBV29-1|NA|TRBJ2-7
TGCAGCGTTGTCGGCGGGGTCACCTACGAGCAGTACTTC
CSVVGGVTYEQYF
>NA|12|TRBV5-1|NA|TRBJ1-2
TGCGCCAGCAGCTTGGAGCGCTATGGCTACACCTTC
CASSLERYGYTF
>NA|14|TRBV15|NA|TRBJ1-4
TGTGCCACCAGCAGACAGGCAACTAATGAAAAACTGTTTTTT
CATSRQATNEKLFF
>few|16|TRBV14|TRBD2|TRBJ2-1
TGTGCCAGCAGTCCCTCCCTAGCGGGAGGTTACAATGAGCAGTTCTTC
CASSPSLAGGYNEQFF
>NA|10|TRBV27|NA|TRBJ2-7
TGTGCCAGCAGTCCCTACGAGCAGTACTTC
CASSPYEQYF
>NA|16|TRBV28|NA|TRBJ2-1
TGTGCCAGCAGGGCATTTACAACCGCTTCCTACAATGAGCAGTTCTTC
CASRAFTTASYNEQFF
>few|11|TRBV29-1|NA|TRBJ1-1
TGCAGCGTTCTTTTGGAACGGAAAGCTTTCTTT
CSVLLERKAFF
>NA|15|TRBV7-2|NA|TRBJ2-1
TGTGCCAGCAGCTTAGGCTACGGACAGTACAATGAGCAGTTCTTC
CASSLGYGQYNEQFF
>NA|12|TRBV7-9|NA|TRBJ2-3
TGTGCCAGCAGCTCCTTGACAGATACGCAGTATTTT
CASSSLTDTQYF
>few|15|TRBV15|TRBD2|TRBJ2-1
TGTGCCACCAGCAGAGAATTAGCGGGAGGTGATGAGCAGTTCTTC
CATSRELAGGDEQFF
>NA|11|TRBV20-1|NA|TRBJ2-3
TGCAGTGCTAGTAGACTAGATACGCAGTATTTT
CSASRLDTQYF
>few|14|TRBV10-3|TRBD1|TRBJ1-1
TGTGCCATCAGAGAGGGACAGGCAAACACTGAAGCTTTCTTT
CAIREGQANTEAFF
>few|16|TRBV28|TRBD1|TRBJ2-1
TGTGCCAGCAGCCAAGACCGGGACAGGGACCCATATGAGCAGTTCTTC
CASSQDRDRDPYEQFF
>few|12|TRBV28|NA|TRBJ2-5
TGTGCCAGCAGTTCATCTAGGGAGACCCAGTACTTC
CASSSSRETQYF
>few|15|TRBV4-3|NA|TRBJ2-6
TGCGCCAGCAGCCAGGGCTACTCTGGGGCCAACGTCCTGACTTTC
CASSQGYSGANVLTF
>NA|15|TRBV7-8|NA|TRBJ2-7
TGTGCCAGCAGCTTAGTTGGGACTTACTCCTACGAGCAGTACTTC
CASSLVGTYSYEQYF
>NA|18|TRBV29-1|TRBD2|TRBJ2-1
TGCAGCGCTCAAAAAGGCCGGACTAGCCGAAAACAATACAATGAGCAGTTCTTC
CSAQKGRTSRKQYNEQFF
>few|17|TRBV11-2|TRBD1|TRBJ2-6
TGTGCCAGCAGCTTGAAGACAGGGGGCTCTGGGGCCAACGTCCTGACTTTC
CASSLKTGGSGANVLTF
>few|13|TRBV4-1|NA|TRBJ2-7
TGCGCCAGCAGCTCACAAGATAAGTACGAGCAGTACTTC
CASSSQDKYEQYF
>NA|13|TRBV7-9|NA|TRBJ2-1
TGTGCCAGCACCATCAGAGGGGGCAATGAGCAGTTCTTC
CASTIRGGNEQFF
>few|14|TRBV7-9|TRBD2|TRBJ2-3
TGTGCCACCTCACTAGCGTCCGGGACAGATACGCAGTATTTT
CATSLASGTDTQYF
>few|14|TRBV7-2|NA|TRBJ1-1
TGTGCCAGCAGCCTCCGGCGGATGAACACTGAAGCTTTCTTT
CASSLRRMNTEAFF
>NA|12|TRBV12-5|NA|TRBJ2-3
TGTGCTAGTGGTTTGGAAGAGGGCACGCAGTATTTT
CASGLEEGTQYF
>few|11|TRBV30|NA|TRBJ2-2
TGTGCCTGGGGGTTCTCCGGGGAGCTGTTTTTT
CAWGFSGELFF
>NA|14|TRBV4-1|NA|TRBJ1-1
TGCGCCAGCAGCCTGCGGGCCATGGGCACTGAAGCTTTCTTT
CASSLRAMGTEAFF
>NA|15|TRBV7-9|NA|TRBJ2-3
TGTGCCAGCAGCTTAGTCGGGGCCGCGACAGATACGCAGTATTTT
CASSLVGAATDTQYF
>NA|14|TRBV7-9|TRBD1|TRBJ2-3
TGTGCCAGCAGTGACAGGGGGTACGCAGATACGCAGTATTTT
CASSDRGYADTQYF
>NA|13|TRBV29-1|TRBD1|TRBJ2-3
TGCAGCGCCCGGACAGGAAAAGGGGATACGCAGTATTTT
CSARTGKGDTQYF
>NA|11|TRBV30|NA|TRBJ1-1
TGTGCCTGGAGTAGAGAGGAAGAAGCTTTCTTT
CAWSREEEAFF
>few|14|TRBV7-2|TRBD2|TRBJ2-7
TGTGCCAGCAGCAACGCCCCTAGCGGGTACGAGCAGTACTTC
CASSNAPSGYEQYF
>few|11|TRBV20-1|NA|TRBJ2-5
TGCAGTGCTAGAGGGCAAGAGACCCAGTACTTC
CSARGQETQYF
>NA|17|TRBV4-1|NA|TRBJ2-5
TGCGCCAGCAGCCGAACGGGGCCGCAGGGAAACCAAGAGACCCAGTACTTC
CASSRTGPQGNQETQYF
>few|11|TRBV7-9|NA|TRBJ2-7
TGTGCCAGCAGCTTAGAAGGGTCCTCCGAGTTC
CASSLEGSSEF
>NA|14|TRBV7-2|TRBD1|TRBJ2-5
TGTGCCAGCAGCTTAGAGGGGGCGGAAGAGACCCAGTACTTC
CASSLEGAEETQYF
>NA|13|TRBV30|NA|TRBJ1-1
TGTGCCTGGAGTGTACAGGCGAACACTGAAGCTTTCTTT
CAWSVQANTEAFF
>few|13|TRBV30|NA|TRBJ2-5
TGTGCCTGGAAAAGAGGCAGCCAAGAGACCCAGTACTTC
CAWKRGSQETQYF
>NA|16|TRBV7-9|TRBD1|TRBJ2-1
TGTGCCAGCAGCTTGTTGGGACAGCTGGGCGGCAATGAGCAGTTCTTC
CASSLLGQLGGNEQFF
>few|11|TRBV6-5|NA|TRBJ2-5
TGTGCCAGCAGTCTTTATGAGACCCAGTACTTC
CASSLYETQYF
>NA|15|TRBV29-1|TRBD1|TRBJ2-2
TGCAGCGTTAGTTTGGGACAGGGGCACACCGGGGAGCTGTTTTTT
CSVSLGQGHTGELFF
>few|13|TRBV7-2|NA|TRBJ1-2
TGTGCCAGCAGGTCCATGGGGCGAGATGGCTACACCTTC
CASRSMGRDGYTF
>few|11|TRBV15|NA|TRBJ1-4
TGTGCCACCAGCAAGGATGAAAAACTGTTTTTT
CATSKDEKLFF
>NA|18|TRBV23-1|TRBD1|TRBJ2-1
TGCGCCAGCAGTCAAAACCGCCCGGACAGGGGACGCTACAATGAGCAGTTCTTC
CASSQNRPDRGRYNEQFF
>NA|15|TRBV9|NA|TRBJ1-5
TGTGCCAGCAGCGGGGGACCCTTTAGCAATCAGCCCCAGCATTTT
CASSGGPFSNQPQHF
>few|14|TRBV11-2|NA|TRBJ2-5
TGTGCCAGCAGCTTAGAGGCCCTCTGGGGGACCCAGTACTTC
CASSLEALWGTQYF
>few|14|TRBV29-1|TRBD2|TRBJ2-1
TGCAGCACGTCGGGAGGGCAGCGTGGCCATGAGCAGTTCTTC
CSTSGGQRGHEQFF
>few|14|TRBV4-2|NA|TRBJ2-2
TGTGCCAGCAGCCAAGACAGGGCGGCCGGGGAGCTGTTTTTT
CASSQDRAAGELFF
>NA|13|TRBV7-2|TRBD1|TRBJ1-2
TGTGCCAGCAGCTCGGGACAGGCCTATGGCTACACCTTC
CASSSGQAYGYTF
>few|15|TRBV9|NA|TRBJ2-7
TGTGCCAGCAGCGTAAACGAGGCTTTCGTCTACGAGCAGTACTTC
CASSVNEAFVYEQYF